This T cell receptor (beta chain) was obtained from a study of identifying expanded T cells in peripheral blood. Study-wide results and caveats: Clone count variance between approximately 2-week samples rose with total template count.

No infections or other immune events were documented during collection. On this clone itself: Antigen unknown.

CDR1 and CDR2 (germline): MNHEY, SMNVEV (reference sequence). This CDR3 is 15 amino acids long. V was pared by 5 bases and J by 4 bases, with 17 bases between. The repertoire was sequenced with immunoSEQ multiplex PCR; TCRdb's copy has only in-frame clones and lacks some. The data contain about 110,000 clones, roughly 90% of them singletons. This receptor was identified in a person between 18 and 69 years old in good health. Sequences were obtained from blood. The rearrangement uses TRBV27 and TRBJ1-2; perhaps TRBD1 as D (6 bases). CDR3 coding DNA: TGTGCCAGCAGTCCGGGACAAACCGCGCGCTATGGCTACACCTTC. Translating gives CASSPGQTARYGYTF.